This TCR beta chain emerged from a study of blood T cells in healthy people across ages. Overall study findings and caveats: The study found more naive CD4+ cells and higher diversity in long-lived than aged donors.

Deletions cut 5 bases from V and 5 bases from J, with 13 bases between. Per the germline V gene, CDR1 is SGHNT and CDR2 is YYREEE (reference sequence). The CDR3 is made up of 13 amino acids. A second PCR, run for roughly 7 to 11 cycles, used a sample-barcoded 5' primer plus a J-beta primer mix. One entry per CDR3 protein results from TCRdb running MiXCR on the 5' RACE reads. The sample consists of about 1,000,000 distinct CDR3 sequences, under 45% of them appearing once. Comment on this clonotype: What it binds is unknown.

The chain recombines TRBV5-4 with TRBJ2-5; D might be TRBD1 (5 bases). The sample taken for sequencing was blood. The source is a woman aged 55-69 years in good health. The CDR3 DNA sequence: TGTGCCAGCAGGGTAACAGGTTCGGAGACCCAGTACTTC. It specifies CASRVTGSETQYF.